Listed below are T cell receptor beta chains from one sample, sequenced in a study of response to subunit inactivated influenza vaccine. MiXCR, run by TCRdb on the RT-PCR reads, gives a single entry per CDR3 protein. The table includes more than 700,000 distinct CDR3 sequences, 20% to 25% detected once. Specimen: PBMCs from blood, collected roughly 5 days after vaccination. The source of these receptors is a man in his forties or fifties who received an inactivated influenza vaccine. Each CDR3 is given with its conserved first and last residue. D genes are given only for firm matches. Only part of the rows carry a size: once, few, many, or a class if the clone is expanded.

j_call v_call d_call clone_size cdr3_nt cdr3_aa
TRBJ1-5 TRBV28 NA NA TGTGCCAGCAGTGGCGGGCGGGGTGGTTCCAATCAGCCCCAGCATTTT CASSGGRGGSNQPQHF
TRBJ2-5 TRBV12-3/TRBV12-4 TRBD1 NA TGTGCCAGCAGTTTCTGGTCGGGACAGGAGATCGAAGAGACCCAGTACTTC CASSFWSGQEIEETQYF
TRBJ1-2 TRBV6-2/TRBV6-3 NA NA TGTGCCAGCAGCCCTTCAGTGGCCTATGGCTACACCTTC CASSPSVAYGYTF
TRBJ2-1 TRBV7-2 TRBD2 many TGTGCCAGCAGCCTGCTAGCGGGGGGGACCAATGAGCAGTTCTTC CASSLLAGGTNEQFF
TRBJ1-1 TRBV5-1 NA many TGCGCCAGCAGCTTGGTCGGAACGAACACTGAAGCTTTCTTT CASSLVGTNTEAFF
TRBJ2-1 TRBV5-1 TRBD2 NA TGCGCCAGCACCCGGGAGGCTGCTGGAAATGAGCAGTTCTTC CASTREAAGNEQFF
TRBJ1-1 TRBV7-2 TRBD1 NA TGTGCCAGCAGCCTACGGGACAGGTGGAACACTGAAGCTTTCTTT CASSLRDRWNTEAFF
TRBJ2-1 TRBV4-3 NA NA TGCGCCAGCAGCCAAGATCAAGATGGGAATGAGCAGTTCTTC CASSQDQDGNEQFF
TRBJ1-1 TRBV12-3/TRBV12-4 NA few TGTGCCAGCAGTTCCGTGGACGGGGCTGAAGCTTTCTTT CASSSVDGAEAFF
TRBJ1-2 TRBV5-1 TRBD1 few TGCGCCAGCAGCTTGGAGACAGGGCATGGCTACACCTTC CASSLETGHGYTF
TRBJ1-1 TRBV5-5 TRBD1 NA TGTGCCAGCAGCGGCACAGGGGGTTTTGAAGCTTTCTTT CASSGTGGFEAFF
TRBJ1-6 TRBV6-1 TRBD1 NA TGTGCCAGCAGTCTTACAGGGGACGTTTCACCCCTCCACTTT CASSLTGDVSPLHF
TRBJ2-7 TRBV5-1 NA once TGCGCCAGCAGCTTGGGACAGGTTATGGACGAGCAGTACTTC CASSLGQVMDEQYF
TRBJ1-3 TRBV12-3/TRBV12-4 NA few TGTGCCAGCAGGGACAGTTCCTCTGGAAACACCATATATTTT CASRDSSSGNTIYF
TRBJ2-6 TRBV6-2/TRBV6-3 NA NA TGTGCCAGCAGGCCATTACCCGGACCGCCCTCTGGGGCCAACGTCCTGACTTTC CASRPLPGPPSGANVLTF
TRBJ2-1 TRBV28 TRBD2 NA TGTGCCAGCTTACTAGCGGGAAGCTCCTACAATGAGCAGTTCTTC CASLLAGSSYNEQFF
TRBJ2-3 TRBV12-3/TRBV12-4 NA NA TGTGCCAGCACCTCCGGGTTGTCGAGCACAGATACGCAGTATTTT CASTSGLSSTDTQYF
TRBJ2-5 TRBV28 NA few TGTGCCAGCAGTTTGAGGACAACCCAGTACTTC CASSLRTTQYF
TRBJ2-1 TRBV20-1 NA NA TGCAGTGCCCCGTTAGCGGTGTACAATGAGCAGTTCTTC CSAPLAVYNEQFF
TRBJ2-6 TRBV5-5 NA NA TGTGCCAGCAGCTTGGTAGTTTCTGGGGCCAACGTCCTGACTTTC CASSLVVSGANVLTF
TRBJ2-6 TRBV5-6 NA NA TGTGCCAGCAGCTCGACAGGTACTTCTGGGGCCAACGTCCTGACTTTC CASSSTGTSGANVLTF
TRBJ2-5 TRBV20-1 NA few TGCAGTGCTAGAGCCCCTCTCAGGGACAACCAAGAGACCCAGTACTTC CSARAPLRDNQETQYF
TRBJ2-7 TRBV9 TRBD1 NA TGTGCCAGCAGCTCAAGCGACAGGGGGTCGGACGAGCAGTACTTC CASSSSDRGSDEQYF
TRBJ1-1 TRBV2 NA NA TGTGCCAGCCCTAGGGACGACTTGAGCCACACTGAAGCTTTCTTT CASPRDDLSHTEAFF